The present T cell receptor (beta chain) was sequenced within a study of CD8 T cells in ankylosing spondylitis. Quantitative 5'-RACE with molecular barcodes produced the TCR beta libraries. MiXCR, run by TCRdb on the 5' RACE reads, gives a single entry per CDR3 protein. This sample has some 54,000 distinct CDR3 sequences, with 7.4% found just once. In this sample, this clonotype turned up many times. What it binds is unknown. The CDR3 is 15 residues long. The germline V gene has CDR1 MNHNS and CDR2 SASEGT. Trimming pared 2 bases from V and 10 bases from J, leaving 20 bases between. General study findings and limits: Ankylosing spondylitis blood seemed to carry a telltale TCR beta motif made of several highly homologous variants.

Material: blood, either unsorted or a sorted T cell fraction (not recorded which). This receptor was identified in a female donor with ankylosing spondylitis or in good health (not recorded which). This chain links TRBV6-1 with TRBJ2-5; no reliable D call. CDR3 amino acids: CASSESLSVHWRQYF. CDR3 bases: TGTGCCAGCAGTGAAAGTCTTAGTGTTCATTGGCGCCAGTACTTC.